This record covers a single T cell receptor beta chain. Its cognate antigen is unknown. This sample is drawn from a study of CD4 T cells in relation to SARS-CoV-2 and coronaviruses. Study-wide results and caveats: The cross-reactivity analysis covered only spike protein, not other viral proteins.

V was pared by 6 bases and J by 2 bases, with 7 bases of the junction left unmatched. CDR1 is SGHNT and CDR2 is YYREEE in the germline V gene (reference sequence). The CDR3 is 14 amino acids. Unexposed donor CD4+ T cells date from about 2011-2018, before the COVID-19 pandemic. Isolation of CD4+ T cells took place after about eleven days in culture. Using immunoSEQ multiplex PCR, the repertoire was profiled, and TCRdb retains in-frame clones only, with some absent. The sample carries 20,000 to 25,000 clones, roughly three quarters recorded once. The specimen was CD4+ T cells from PBMCs, cultured in vitro. The receptor comes from a human donor in good health. The chain has TRBV5-4 and TRBJ1-1; 7 bases fit TRBD1. The CDR3 nucleotides are TGTGCCAGCACCGCGGGACAGCATAACACTGAAGCTTTCTTT. Translating it yields CASTAGQHNTEAFF.